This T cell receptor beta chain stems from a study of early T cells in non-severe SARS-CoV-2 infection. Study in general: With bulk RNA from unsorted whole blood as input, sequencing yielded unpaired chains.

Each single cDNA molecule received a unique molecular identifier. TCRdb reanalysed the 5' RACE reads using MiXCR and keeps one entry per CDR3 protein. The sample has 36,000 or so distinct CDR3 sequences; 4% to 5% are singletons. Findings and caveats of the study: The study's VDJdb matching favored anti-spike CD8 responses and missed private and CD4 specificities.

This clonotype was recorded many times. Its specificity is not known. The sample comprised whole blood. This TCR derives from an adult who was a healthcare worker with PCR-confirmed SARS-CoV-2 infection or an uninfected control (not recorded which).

CDR3 sequence reads: CASNPTGVNTEAFF. The CDR3 coding sequence is TGTGCCAGCAACCCGACAGGGGTGAACACTGAAGCTTTCTTT. The rearrangement joins TRBV12-3 or TRBV12-4 to TRBJ1-1, with TRBD1 matching over 8 bases. The CDR3 length is 14 residues. V was pared by 7 bases and J by 0 bases, with 4 bases of the junction left unmatched.